These T cell receptor beta chains were read from a single sample in a study of T cells after yellow fever vaccination. From the 5' RACE reads, TCRdb called clonotypes with MiXCR, one entry per CDR3 protein. Here the sample spans some 250,000 distinct CDR3 sequences, 3.6% being singletons. The sequencing used PBMCs, collected 15 days after the yellow fever booster vaccination. The receptors stem from a man between 18 and 35 years old who received the YFV17D yellow fever vaccine. The conserved cysteine and the conserved F or W are not part of the CDR3 here.

CDR3 protein	V gene	J gene
ASSILGGGNTEAF	TRBV5-1	TRBJ1-1
ASSLGGVGIQETQY	TRBV12-3/TRBV12-4	TRBJ2-5
ASSQDRSRGISGEKLF	TRBV4-3	TRBJ1-4
ASSQGGPGTGGEKLF	TRBV4-2	TRBJ1-4
ASSEQGDQPQH	TRBV12-3/TRBV12-4	TRBJ1-5
ASIQGAGGSTDTQY	TRBV12-3/TRBV12-4	TRBJ2-3
ATSLSGGEGGYT	TRBV24-1	TRBJ1-2
ASSLSVGGGAGTQY	TRBV7-2	TRBJ2-3
ASSSRTSGAYNEQF	TRBV5-4	TRBJ2-1
ASRLGTGGIQPQH	TRBV12-3/TRBV12-4	TRBJ1-5
ASSGTGLNTEAF	TRBV5-4	TRBJ1-1
SARDRQGGSPLH	TRBV20-1	TRBJ1-6
ASSLGQLSGNTIY	TRBV27	TRBJ1-3
SARDVGTGYPDTQY	TRBV20-1	TRBJ2-3
ASSYSGPGTVQETQY	TRBV6-5	TRBJ2-5
SARDSPHIISSSYNEQF	TRBV20-1	TRBJ2-1
ASSQAGDDYGYT	TRBV4-1	TRBJ1-2
ASSFGGGQGETQY	TRBV7-9	TRBJ2-5
ASSQEAPGGPAEQY	TRBV4-3	TRBJ2-7
ASSGGRSIEAF	TRBV14	TRBJ1-1
AISESRTGQF	TRBV10-3	TRBJ2-1
ASTRDNGYEQY	TRBV12-3/TRBV12-4	TRBJ2-7
ASGLEYTEAF	TRBV12-5	TRBJ1-1
ASSLEGQSYEQY	TRBV13	TRBJ2-7
GCSQNEGLTLH	TRBV3-1	TRBJ1-6
ASSSPGQGRGYT	TRBV12-3/TRBV12-4	TRBJ1-2
ASSPGLAPEQY	TRBV18	TRBJ2-7